Listed below are T cell receptor beta chains from one sample, sequenced in a study of T cell clusters in autoimmune cytopenias. Each CDR3 protein gets one entry in TCRdb, which reprocessed the multiplex PCR reads and gives no DNA. Recorded here are around 2,600 distinct CDR3 sequences; the top ten clones represent roughly 25%. Sequenced input: peripheral blood. The receptors were gathered from a human donor with an autoimmune cytopenia or autoimmune hepatitis (not recorded which). CDR3s include the opening cysteine and the closing phenylalanine or tryptophan. For some rows the clone size is stated as once, few or many, or as a class when expanded; others skip it.

>13|TRBJ1-1|.|TRBV30
CAWSPRDRFEAFF
>13|TRBJ2-7|medium-sized|TRBV6-5
CASRLQGAYEQYF
>14|TRBJ2-5|medium-sized|TRBV6-5
CASSYSGGEETQYF
>13|TRBJ1-2|.|TRBV20-1
CSAMDISNYGYTF
>15|TRBJ1-2|.|TRBV6-5
CANSRGTGGHYGYTF
>15|TRBJ1-4|medium-sized|TRBV19
CASSIEEIGNEKLFF
>13|TRBJ2-3|medium-sized|TRBV6-8
CATKLLTGSTQYF
>18|TRBJ1-2|.|TRBV12-3/TRBV12-4
CASSFEGAGQGFPYGYTF
>16|TRBJ2-3|.|TRBV20-1
CSARDWDRGITDTQYF
>14|TRBJ2-3|medium-sized|TRBV12-3/TRBV12-4
CASSFAGWADTQYF
>14|TRBJ2-2|medium-sized|TRBV7-2
CASSSTPGTGELFF
>20|TRBJ1-4|.|TRBV6-2/TRBV6-3
CASSYSSGTGLYSTNEKLFF
>14|TRBJ1-2|medium-sized|TRBV6-1
CASRRELQSEGYTF
>16|TRBJ1-6|medium-sized|TRBV6-5
CASSYPHGQGNSPLHF
>15|TRBJ1-2|medium-sized|TRBV7-6
CASSETGGPYYGYTF
>13|TRBJ2-7|medium-sized|TRBV10-3
CAIGGQGGSEQYF
>18|TRBJ2-2|.|TRBV20-1
CSARGRDREFSLTGELFF
>16|TRBJ2-2|.|TRBV28
CASSFFPLNLSRELFF
>15|TRBJ2-3|.|TRBV10-3
CAISEYRGPTDTQYF
>17|TRBJ1-1|medium-sized|TRBV6-5
CASSYSTSRRSSAEAFF
>14|TRBJ2-7|medium-sized|TRBV6-5
CASSSRQGGYEQYF
>16|TRBJ1-2|.|TRBV5-1
CASSRSGATGGYGYTF
>16|TRBJ1-1|medium-sized|TRBV19
CASSSPGQGMNTEAFF
>15|TRBJ2-1|medium-sized|TRBV27
CASSSLGTSRNEQFF
>15|TRBJ2-5|medium-sized|TRBV7-9
CASSSWGTLWETQYF
>14|TRBJ1-3|medium-sized|TRBV6-2/TRBV6-3
CASSKGDPGNTIYF
>17|TRBJ1-1|.|TRBV18
CASSPVGQVSGRTEAFF
>15|TRBJ2-1|medium-sized|TRBV7-2
CASSLAPGARNEQFF
>14|TRBJ2-7|medium-sized|TRBV19
CASKAGTVAYEQYF
>15|TRBJ1-2|large|TRBV5-6
CASSLGTGGRNGYTF
>14|TRBJ2-1|medium-sized|TRBV5-4
CASRLAGSYNEQFF
>13|TRBJ2-3|medium-sized|TRBV20-1
CSARTHSEDTQYF
>19|TRBJ1-4|.|TRBV11-2
CASSLDARGGGMANEKLFF
>14|TRBJ1-6|medium-sized|TRBV27
CASSLAGTNSPLHF
>13|TRBJ2-1|.|TRBV5-6
CASSPTSSHEHFF
>15|TRBJ2-7|.|TRBV9
CASSVRGQGTSEQYF
>13|TRBJ1-2|medium-sized|TRBV30
CAWSVRGGGGYTF
>14|TRBJ2-2|medium-sized|TRBV30
CAWSGPGITGELFF
>13|TRBJ2-7|.|TRBV4-2
CASSQYGGYEQYF
>13|TRBJ2-3|medium-sized|TRBV19
CASVGAYTDTQYF
>16|TRBJ1-2|.|TRBV7-6
CASSLGGQGAGYGYTF
>15|TRBJ1-5|medium-sized|TRBV12-3/TRBV12-4
CASSLSQGSNQPQHF
>14|TRBJ2-5|.|TRBV20-1
CSANWDRGKETQYF